The next 14 T cell receptor beta chains were all read from a single sample in a study of vaccination and CD4 T cells after COVID-19. Treatment here: approximately 10-day PBMC culture with coronavirus spike peptide pools or control peptides (ViraFEST assay). Their cognate antigens are unknown. At the Johns Hopkins FTIC core, DNA taken from cultured CD4+ T cells was sequenced by way of the Oncomine TCR Beta short-read assay. TCRdb re-called the PCR reads with MiXCR, one entry per CDR3 protein. The data show approximately 21,000 distinct CDR3 sequences, 60% seen once. Sequencing was performed on CD4+ T cells from blood, cultured in vitro, taken after SARS-CoV-2 vaccination. Source of these receptors: a human donor who received a COVID-19 vaccine.

The rearrangement uses TRBV24-1 and TRBJ2-3; no definite D call. V was pared by 0 bases and J by 2 bases, with 5 bases between. Germline V CDR1 and CDR2: KGHDR, SFDVKD. The CDR3 contains 14 residues. The CDR3 spells CATSDLRYTDTQYF. The CDR3 DNA follows: TGTGCCACCAGTGATTTGCGATACACAGATACGCAGTATTTT.

A few counts support this clonotype. This chain links TRBV12-3 or TRBV12-4 with TRBJ1-5; 7 nucleotides match TRBD1. There are 13 residues in the CDR3. The trim removed 7 bases at V and 6 bases at J, leaving 6 bases unmatched. CDR3 nucleotides: TGTGCCAGCAAGGAGGGGGCGGGTCAGCCCCAGCATTTT. This sequence encodes CASKEGAGQPQHF.

This clonotype showed up just once. V gene TRBV23-1 combines with J gene TRBJ1-2; the match to TRBD1 covers 7 bases. TRBV23-1 is placed among ORFs of uncertain function. CDR3 size: 18 residues. After removal of 3 bases from V and 4 bases from J, the junction contained 17 bases not matched to a gene. CDR3 coding DNA: TGCGCCAGCAGTCAGTATCCCTTCGGACAGGCCAGCCCCTATGGCTACACCTTC. Translation: CASSQYPFGQASPYGYTF.

This clonotype has a handful of counts. The chain joins TRBV19 to TRBJ1-5, with D unresolved. V dropped 6 bases and J dropped 5 bases, with 8 bases sitting between them. This CDR3 is 12 amino acids long. Germline CDR1 and CDR2: LNHDA and SQIVND (reference sequence). The DNA of the CDR3 is TGTGCCAGTAGCCCTCAAGATCAGCCCCAGCATTTT. The encoded protein is CASSPQDQPQHF.

The gene calls are TRBV7-8 and TRBJ1-6, with 7 bases lining up with TRBD1. This CDR3 has 18 amino acids. With V trimmed by 5 bases and J by 0 bases, 10 bases remained unmatched. The germline CDR1 and CDR2 sequences are SGHVS and FQNEAQ. The CDR3 reads CASSPPRQGRSYNSPLHF. The CDR3 DNA reads as TGTGCCAGCAGCCCCCCACGACAGGGACGCTCCTATAATTCACCCCTCCACTTT.

This clonotype was seen a handful of times. V gene TRBV6-1 combines with J gene TRBJ2-7; D is undetermined. There are 11 residues in the CDR3. Germline V lookup: CDR1 MNHNS, CDR2 SASEGT. The ends were cut back, 8 bases at V and 2 bases at J, with 7 bases in the middle. The CDR3 loop reads CASANAYEQYF. The CDR3 DNA reads as TGTGCCAGCGCTAACGCCTACGAGCAGTACTTC.

This chain links TRBV2 with TRBJ2-5; tentatively, D is TRBD2 (6 bases). Germline V gene sequence: CDR1 SNHLY, CDR2 FYNNEI. Trimming stripped 8 bases from V and 5 bases from J, with 24 bases between. The CDR3 is 16 residues long. The CDR3 reads CASGSPRTEGRETQYF. The CDR3 nucleotides are TGTGCCAGCGGATCACCCAGGACGGAGGGAAGGGAGACCCAGTACTTC. The full variable domain, in which reference TRBV2 and TRBJ2-5 provide the parts outside the CDR3, is EPEVTQTPSHQVTQMGQEVILRCVPISNHLYFYWYRQILGQKVEFLVSFYNNEISEKSEIFDDQFSVERPDGSNFTLKIRSTKLEDSAMYFCASGSPRTEGRETQYFGPGTRLLVL.

The rearrangement joins TRBV12-3 or TRBV12-4 to TRBJ2-3; D might be TRBD1 (6 bases). Deletions cut 8 bases from V and 2 bases from J, with 17 bases between. The CDR3 is 15 amino acids. CDR3 nucleotides: TGTGCCAGCGGAAAGACACAGGGTCTCACAGATACGCAGTATTTT. Protein sequence: CASGKTQGLTDTQYF.

The chain links TRBV7-9 to TRBJ1-1; TRBD1 agrees at 7 bases. Germline CDR1 is SEHNR and CDR2 is FQNEAQ (reference sequence). The CDR3 spans 13 residues. V was pared by 3 bases and J by 6 bases, with 4 bases of the junction left unmatched. CDR3: CASSLTGSSEAFF. The DNA of the CDR3 is TGTGCCAGCAGCTTGACAGGGAGCTCTGAAGCTTTCTTT.

The J gene is TRBJ1-2, the V gene TRBV5-1, with D uncertain. The V end lost 2 bases, the J end lost 0 bases, and 5 bases lay between the germline ends. The CDR3 totals 13 residues. Looked up from germline, CDR1 is SGHRS and CDR2 is YFSETQ. CDR3 in DNA: TGCGCCAGCAGCTTCCAGGCTAACTATGGCTACACCTTC. The encoded protein is CASSFQANYGYTF.

The chain carries TRBV24-1 and TRBJ2-5, with TRBD2 matching over 13 bases. Germline V lookup: CDR1 KGHDR, CDR2 SFDVKD. The length of the CDR3 is 17 residues. V trimming: 4 bases; J trimming: 5 bases; junction bases outside the gene matches: 9. In nucleotides, the CDR3 is TGTGCCACCAGTGAGCCAACTAGCGGGGGGGCTTCTGAGACCCAGTACTTC. Its translation: CATSEPTSGGASETQYF.

J is TRBJ2-3 and V is TRBV20-1, with D maybe TRBD1 (5 bases). The germline V and J ends were trimmed by 1 base and 1 base, with 12 bases remaining between them. Germline V gene sequence: CDR1 DFQATT, CDR2 SNEGSKA (reference sequence). The CDR3 length is 15 residues. CDR3 sequence reads: CSARGGARGTDTQYF. CDR3 in DNA: TGCAGTGCTAGAGGTGGGGCTCGAGGCACAGATACGCAGTATTTT.

V and J are TRBV24-1 and TRBJ1-2, with TRBD1 identical over 7 bases. CDR3 length: 13 amino acids. From germline, CDR1 is KGHDR and CDR2 SFDVKD. The V gene end was trimmed by 5 bases and the J gene end by 7 bases; junction bases not matched to a gene: 6. The CDR3 protein is CATSVTGESGYTF. The CDR3 DNA is TGTGCCACCAGTGTTACAGGGGAAAGTGGCTACACCTTC.

This clonotype was seen more than once but under ten times. The genes are TRBV7-9 and TRBJ2-3; D may be TRBD1 (6 bases). The CDR3 spans 17 residues. Germline CDR1 SEHNR, CDR2 FQNEAQ (reference sequence). V lost 1 base, J lost 3 bases, and 17 bases lay in between. For the CDR3, the DNA is TGTGCCAGCAGCTTAGAAGTAGGGGGAATGGGGACAGATACGCAGTATTTT. Protein sequence: CASSLEVGGMGTDTQYF.